This entry concerns a single TCR beta chain. Its antigen is not identified. The CDR3 runs to 16 residues. Germline V lookup: CDR1 MGHRA, CDR2 YSYEKL. V lost 0 bases and J lost 3, with 11 bases in between. This sample was taken from a study of beta chain features in type 1 diabetes. Of the isolated RNA, all was reverse transcribed, and so the sequenced material was expressed TCRB transcripts. Clones were read by immunoSEQ multiplex PCR, and TCRdb kept only the in-frame ones, dropping some. The sample consists of roughly 130,000 clones, 16% of them appearing once. Study-wide results and caveats: Patients and controls would be equally affected if PCR favored shorter templates. TCRB CDR3 length was moderately but significantly reduced in all four CD4+ subsets of Type 1 diabetes patients.

Sequences were obtained from central memory CD4+ T cells from blood. This chain joins TRBV4-1 and TRBJ1-4; D gene uncertain. The source is a man aged 25 to 45 with type 1 diabetes. The chain's CDR3 is CASSQEHHLSNEKLFF. CDR3 nucleotides: TGCGCCAGCAGCCAAGAGCACCACCTTTCTAATGAAAAACTGTTTTTT.